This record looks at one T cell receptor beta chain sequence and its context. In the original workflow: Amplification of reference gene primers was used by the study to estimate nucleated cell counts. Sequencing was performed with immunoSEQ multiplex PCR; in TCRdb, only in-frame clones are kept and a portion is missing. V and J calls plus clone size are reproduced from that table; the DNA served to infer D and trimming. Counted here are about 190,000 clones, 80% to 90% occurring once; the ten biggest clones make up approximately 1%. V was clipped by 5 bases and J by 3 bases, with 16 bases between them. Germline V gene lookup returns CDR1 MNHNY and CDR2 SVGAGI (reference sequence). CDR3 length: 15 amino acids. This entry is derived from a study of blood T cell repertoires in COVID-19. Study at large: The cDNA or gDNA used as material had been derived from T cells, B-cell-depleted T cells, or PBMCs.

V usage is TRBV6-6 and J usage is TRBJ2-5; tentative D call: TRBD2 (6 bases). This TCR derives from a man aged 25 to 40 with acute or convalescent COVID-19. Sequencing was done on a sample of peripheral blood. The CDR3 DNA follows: TGTGCCAGCAGTCCTATGCTGGCGGGGAAAGAGACCCAGTACTTC. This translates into CASSPMLAGKETQYF.